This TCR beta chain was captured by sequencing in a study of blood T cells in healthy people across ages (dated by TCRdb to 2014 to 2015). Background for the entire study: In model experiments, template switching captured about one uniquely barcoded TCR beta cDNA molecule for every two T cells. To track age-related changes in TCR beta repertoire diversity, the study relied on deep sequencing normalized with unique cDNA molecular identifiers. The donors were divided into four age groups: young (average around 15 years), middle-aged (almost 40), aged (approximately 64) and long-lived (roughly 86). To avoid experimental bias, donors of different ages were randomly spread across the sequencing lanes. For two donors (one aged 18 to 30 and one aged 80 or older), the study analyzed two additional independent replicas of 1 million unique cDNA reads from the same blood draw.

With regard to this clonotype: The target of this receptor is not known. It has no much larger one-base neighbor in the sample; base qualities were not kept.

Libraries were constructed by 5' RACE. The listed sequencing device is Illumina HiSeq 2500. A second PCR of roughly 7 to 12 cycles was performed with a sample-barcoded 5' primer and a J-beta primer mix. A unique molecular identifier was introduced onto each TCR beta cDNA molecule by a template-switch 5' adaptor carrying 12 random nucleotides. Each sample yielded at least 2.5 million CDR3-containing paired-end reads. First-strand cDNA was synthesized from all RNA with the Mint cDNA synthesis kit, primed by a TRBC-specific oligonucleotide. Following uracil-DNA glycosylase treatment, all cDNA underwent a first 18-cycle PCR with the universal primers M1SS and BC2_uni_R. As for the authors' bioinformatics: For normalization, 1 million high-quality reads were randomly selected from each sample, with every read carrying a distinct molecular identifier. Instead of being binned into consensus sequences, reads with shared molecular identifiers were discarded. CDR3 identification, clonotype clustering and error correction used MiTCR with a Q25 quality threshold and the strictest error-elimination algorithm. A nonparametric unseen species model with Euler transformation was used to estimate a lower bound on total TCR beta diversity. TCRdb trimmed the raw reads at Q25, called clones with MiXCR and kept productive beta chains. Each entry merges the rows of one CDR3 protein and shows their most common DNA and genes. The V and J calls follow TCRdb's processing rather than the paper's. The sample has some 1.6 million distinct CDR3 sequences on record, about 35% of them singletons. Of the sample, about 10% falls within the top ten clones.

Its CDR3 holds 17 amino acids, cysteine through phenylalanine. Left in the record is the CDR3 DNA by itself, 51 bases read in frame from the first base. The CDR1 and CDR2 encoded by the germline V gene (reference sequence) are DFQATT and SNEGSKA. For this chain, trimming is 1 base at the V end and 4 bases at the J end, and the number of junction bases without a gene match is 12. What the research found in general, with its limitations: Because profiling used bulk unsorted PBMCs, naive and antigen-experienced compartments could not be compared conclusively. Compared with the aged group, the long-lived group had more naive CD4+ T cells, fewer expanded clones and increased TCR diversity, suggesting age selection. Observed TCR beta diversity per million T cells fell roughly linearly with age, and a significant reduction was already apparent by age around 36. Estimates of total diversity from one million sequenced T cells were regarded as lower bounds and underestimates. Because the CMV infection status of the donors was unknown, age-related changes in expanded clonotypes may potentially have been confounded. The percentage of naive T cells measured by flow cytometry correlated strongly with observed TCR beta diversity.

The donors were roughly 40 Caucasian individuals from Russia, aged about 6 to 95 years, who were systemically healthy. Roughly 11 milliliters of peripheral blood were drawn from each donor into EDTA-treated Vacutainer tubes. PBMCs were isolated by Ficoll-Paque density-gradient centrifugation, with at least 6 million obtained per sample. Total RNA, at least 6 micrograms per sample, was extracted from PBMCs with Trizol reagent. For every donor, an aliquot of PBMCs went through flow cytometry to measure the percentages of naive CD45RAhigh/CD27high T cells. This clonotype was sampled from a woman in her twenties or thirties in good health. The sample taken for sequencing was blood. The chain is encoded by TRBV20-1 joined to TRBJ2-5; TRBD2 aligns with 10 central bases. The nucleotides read TGCAGTGCTAGAGGGGCGGCGCTAGCGGGGGCTCCAGAGACCCAGTACTTC. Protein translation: CSARGAALAGAPETQYF.